This T cell receptor beta chain was profiled in a study of control samples from healthy donors and cancer patients. Repertoires were generated with immunoSEQ multiplex PCR, while TCRdb's copy carries only in-frame clones and drops some. This sample has approximately 50,000 clones, with 85% to 95% found just once. Germline assignment: CDR1 MRHNA and CDR2 SNTAGT. Trimming cost V 0 bases and J 2 bases, with 11 bases left between them. The CDR3 covers 17 residues. The chain employs TRBV6-4 and TRBJ1-6, with D possibly TRBD1 on 6 matching bases. The specimen was blood. The TCR sequence derives from a man aged 30 to 39 in good health. This CDR3 reads CASSDSNREAYNSPLHF. The CDR3 region has the DNA TGTGCCAGCAGTGACTCGAACAGGGAGGCCTATAATTCACCCCTCCACTTT.